This T cell receptor (beta chain) came from a study of beta chain features in type 1 diabetes. The CDR3 has 17 residues. Trimming pared 3 bases from V and 1 base from J, leaving 17 bases between. Germline lookup yields CDR1 LGHNA and CDR2 YNFKEQ. Study observations and caveats: Moderately but significantly shorter TCRB CDR3s were found in Type 1 diabetes patients in all four CD4+ subsets.

Since all of the isolated RNA was reverse transcribed, expressed TCRB transcripts were what got sequenced. The read count averaged about 3.6 million across naive, central memory and regulatory T cell samples. Sequencing was performed with immunoSEQ multiplex PCR; in TCRdb, only in-frame clones are kept and a portion is missing. Among approximately 600,000 clones listed, roughly 12% were seen once. Without exception, sorted populations had purity beyond 95%. Comments on this clone: Its target is not known.

The clonotype was recovered from a young man with type 1 diabetes. The rearrangement joins TRBV4-2 to TRBJ2-3; D ambiguous. Sequencing was carried out using naive CD4+ T cells from blood. CDR3 region: CASSQRQSAGGTDTQYF. The DNA of the CDR3 is TGTGCCAGCAGCCAGCGTCAGTCAGCAGGAGGCACAGATACGCAGTATTTT.